The present TCR beta chain was sequenced within a study of blood T cells in healthy people across ages. Points from the study as a whole: The study lacked donor CMV status, which possibly confounded expanded clonotype changes. Naive CD4+ cells and diversity were both higher in long-lived donors than in aged donors. Unsorted PBMCs prevented conclusive naive versus antigen-experienced comparison.

Germline loops: CDR1 SGHTA, CDR2 FQGNSA. The CDR3 is 11 residues long. Aged about 6 to 100, donors were systemically healthy Caucasians from Russia. Combining a sample-barcoded 5' primer with a J-beta primer mix, a second PCR ran for about 6 to 11 cycles. TCRdb reprocessed the 5' RACE reads with MiXCR, giving one entry per CDR3 protein. This repertoire shows 700,000 or so distinct CDR3 sequences, around 43% found once; its top ten account for about 30%. A word on this clonotype: The target antigen is unknown.

The receptor was isolated from a man older than 75 in good health. The sequenced material came from blood. This chain connects TRBV7-2 to TRBJ2-5; possible D gene TRBD2, 6 bases. TRBJ2-7 matches the DNA end more closely, so the J call is doubtful. The CDR3 DNA reads TGTGCCAGCCGGCGGGAATACGAGCAGTACTTC. It specifies CASRREYEQYF.